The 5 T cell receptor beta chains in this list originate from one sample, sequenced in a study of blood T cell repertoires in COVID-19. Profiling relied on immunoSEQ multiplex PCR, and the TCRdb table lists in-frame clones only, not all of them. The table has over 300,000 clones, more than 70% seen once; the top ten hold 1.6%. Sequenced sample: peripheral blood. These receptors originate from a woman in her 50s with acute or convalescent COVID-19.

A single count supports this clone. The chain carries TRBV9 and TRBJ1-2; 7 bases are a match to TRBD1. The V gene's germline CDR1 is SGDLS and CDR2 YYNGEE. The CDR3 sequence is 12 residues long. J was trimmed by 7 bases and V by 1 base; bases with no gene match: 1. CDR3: CASSVQGGGYTF. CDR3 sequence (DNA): TGTGCCAGCAGCGTACAGGGGGGTGGCTACACCTTC.

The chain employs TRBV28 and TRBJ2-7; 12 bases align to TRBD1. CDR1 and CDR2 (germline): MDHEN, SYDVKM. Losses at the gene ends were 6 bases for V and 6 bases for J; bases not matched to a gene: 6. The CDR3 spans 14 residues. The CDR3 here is CASSLGQGAREQYF. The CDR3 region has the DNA TGTGCCAGCAGCCTGGGACAGGGGGCGCGCGAGCAGTACTTC. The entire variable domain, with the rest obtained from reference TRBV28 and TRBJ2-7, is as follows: DVKVTQSSRYLVKRTGEKVFLECVQDMDHENMFWYRQDPGLGLRLIYFSYDVKMKEKGDIPEGYSVSREKKERFSLILESASTNQTSMYLCASSLGQGAREQYFGPGTRLTVT.

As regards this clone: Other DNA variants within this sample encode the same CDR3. CDR3 nucleotide sequence: TGCGCCAGCAGCCCCGGTCAGGGCTCCTACAATGAGCAGTTCTTC. Translated: CASSPGQGSYNEQFF. The V call is TRBV5-1, the J call TRBJ2-1, with a tentative D call TRBD1 (5 bases). This CDR3 has 15 residues. V lost 4 bases, J lost 0 bases, and 11 bases lay in between. CDR1 SGHRS and CDR2 YFSETQ come from the germline V gene. The complete variable domain, with remaining parts taken from reference TRBV5-1 and TRBJ2-1, reads KAGVTQTPRYLIKTRGQQVTLSCSPISGHRSVSWYQQTPGQGLQFLFEYFSETQRNKGNFPGRFSGRQFSNSRSEMNVSTLELGDSALYLCASSPGQGSYNEQFFGPGTRLTVL.

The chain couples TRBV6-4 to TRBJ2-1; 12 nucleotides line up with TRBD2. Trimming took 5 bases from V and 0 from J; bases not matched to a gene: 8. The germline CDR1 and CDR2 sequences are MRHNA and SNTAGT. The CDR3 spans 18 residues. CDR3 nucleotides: TGTGCCAGCAGTTTACTAGCGGGGGGCCGCAGCTCCTACAATGAGCAGTTCTTC. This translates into CASSLLAGGRSSYNEQFF.

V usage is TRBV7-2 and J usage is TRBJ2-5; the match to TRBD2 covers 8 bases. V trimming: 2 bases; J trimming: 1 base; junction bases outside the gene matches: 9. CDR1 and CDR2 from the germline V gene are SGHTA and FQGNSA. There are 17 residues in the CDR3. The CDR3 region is CASSLIFRAGGQETQYF. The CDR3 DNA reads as TGTGCCAGCAGCTTAATATTTCGGGCGGGAGGCCAAGAGACCCAGTACTTC.